This T cell receptor (beta chain) was profiled in a study of T cell responses to AZD1222 COVID-19 vaccine. General study points: Females made up more of the donors, who were largely white British, and clonal diversity may have come out too low. Nearly half of unique spike-specific TCRs reportedly avoided B.1.351 and B.1.1.7 mutated regions.

Clones were sequenced by immunoSEQ multiplex PCR, and TCRdb holds only the in-frame ones, with some missing. This table has around 150,000 clones, 90% appearing once. This clone was seen only once. Its antigen remains unidentified. V was trimmed by 0 bases and J by 0 bases, leaving 7 bases between them. The CDR3 has 15 residues. Germline values: CDR1 SGHRS, CDR2 YFSETQ. Material: peripheral blood, obtained 28 days after the second AZD1222 dose. The chain combines TRBV5-1 with TRBJ1-3; D is undetermined. The sequence was obtained from an adult who received the AZD1222 COVID-19 vaccine. CDR3 loop: CASSLASDSGNTIYF. The CDR3 DNA reads as TGCGCCAGCAGCTTGGCCTCGGACTCTGGAAACACCATATATTTT.